This T cell receptor (beta chain) was recovered during a study of graft-versus-host responses after intestinal transplantation (dated by TCRdb to the early 2020s). Context from the whole study: The transplants that recipients got were multivisceral, liver-intestinal, or isolated intestinal. Every recipient was given anti-thymocyte globulin induction, followed by around three years of maintenance tacrolimus and steroids. Graft-versus-host and host-versus-graft alloreactive T cell clones were tracked in the graft, circulation and bone marrow after intestinal transplantation using bulk TCR-beta CDR3 sequencing. To identify alloreactive clones, pre-transplant mixed lymphocyte reaction products were sequenced and compared with unstimulated pre-transplant donor and recipient T cells. The cohort enrolled under 30 intestinal transplant recipients, one of whom was a retransplant, and 3 patients without pretransplant specimens were excluded. A peak of at least 4% donor T cells among recipient peripheral blood mononuclear cells was the definition used for donor T cell macrochimerism. Rather than going through the commercial service, samples from a few later patients were sequenced in-house on an Illumina MiSeq and processed with MiXCR.

Regarding this clone: The antigen it recognizes is unknown. Base qualities are not recorded, but no much larger clone differs from it by a single base.

The CDR3 starts with the cysteine, ends with the phenylalanine, and has 13 residues. The read is trimmed to its CDR3 DNA, 39 bases read in frame from base 1. V is clipped by 0 bases and J by 5 bases, and the sequence between their germline boundaries is 5 bases long. According to the germline V gene, CDR1 reads SGHVS and CDR2 reads FNYEAQ. The library was obtained by the immunoSEQ multiplex PCR assay. Adaptive Biotechnologies carried out high-throughput TCR-beta CDR3 sequencing of genomic DNA for most patients. The source study handled its data this way. TCR sequencing data were retrieved from Adaptive's ImmunoSEQ software for some 17 patients, whereas three other patients were processed with MiXCR and VDJtools. Because the origin of CDR3 nucleotide sequences shared between donor and recipient could not be assigned, those sequences were removed. At least 2-fold expansion over unstimulated cells and a minimum CFSE-low frequency of 0.002% (template counts) or 0.001% (read counts) were required for clones to be classified as alloreactive. Mappable clones were those detected in sequenced pre-transplant spleen, lymph node, or MLR CFSE-low populations of the donor or recipient. The cumulative frequency of alloreactive clones was calculated as a percentage of all sequences, weighted by copy number. TCRdb carries this immuneACCESS record with in-frame sequences only. Its versions omit some clonotypes, under half of them owing to an unresolved V gene in the studies checked, with the rest unexplained. Clone size and V and J calls were adopted from that table, with D and trimming inferred from the DNA. The sample yields under 100,000 clones; 90% were counted once. The ten largest account for 16% of the sample.

Blood samples were collected up to 4 times in the first month after transplant and then at least monthly when available. Broader findings and caveats from the paper: GvH clones were detected in recipient bone marrow, and some appeared earlier in ileal mucosa or blood, consistent with an intestinal mucosal origin. Patients with donor T cell macrochimerism had high GvH to HvG T cell clonal ratios in their allografts. Peak levels of circulating GvH clones were associated with declines in HvG clones early after transplant. The relatively low number and heterogeneity of intestinal transplant patients limited the conclusions.

The sequence was obtained from a human patient who received an intestinal transplant, so some T cells may come from the graft donor. Sequencing was performed on PBMCs, taken about 440 days after intestinal transplant. The chain is assembled from TRBV7-6 and TRBJ1-3, with the D gene not clear enough to name. The nucleotide sequence is TGTGCCAGCAGCTTAGCCAGCAGAAACACCATATATTTT. The encoded protein is CASSLASRNTIYF.